The 32 T cell receptor beta chains below were found in one sample sequenced in a study of Graves' ophthalmopathy and Graves' hyperthyroidism. RNA transcripts were the template, and TCR beta CDR3 regions were amplified from them. RT-PCR with HTBI primers came first, then second-round multiplex PCR. TCRdb reanalysed the multiplex PCR reads using MiXCR and keeps one entry per CDR3 protein. The table lists around 1.1 million distinct CDR3 sequences, 36% of them singletons, with more than 9.5% in the top ten. The source material was peripheral blood or thyroid tissue (not recorded which). The source is an adult man with Graves' hyperthyroidism.

The gene calls are TRBV3-1 and TRBJ2-7, with D possibly matching TRBD1 (5 bases). The CDR3 is made up of 13 amino acids. Per germline, CDR1 LGHDT and CDR2 YNNKEL (reference sequence). Trimming took off 2 bases at V and 6 bases at J, with 11 bases between the two ends. The CDR3 DNA reads TGTGCCAGCAGCCAACAGGGAATAAGCGAGCAGTACTTC. It specifies CASSQQGISEQYF.

V usage is TRBV7-9 and J usage is TRBJ2-5, with TRBD2 matching over 7 bases. V dropped 0 bases and J dropped 3; count of bases not matched to a gene: 4. From germline, CDR1 is SEHNR and CDR2 FQNEAQ (reference sequence). This CDR3 is built from 15 residues. The CDR3 region is CASSLAGGKKETQYF. The CDR3 DNA is TGTGCCAGCAGCTTAGCGGGGGGGAAGAAAGAGACCCAGTACTTC.

This clonotype was seen repeatedly, ten times or more. This sequence joins TRBV6-2 or TRBV6-3 and TRBJ1-6; no clear D gene. V lost 5 bases and J 13 bases, leaving 9 bases between the germline ends. The CDR3 is 11 amino acids. Germline values: CDR1 MNHEY, CDR2 SVGEGT. The CDR3 sequence: CASSDARPLHF. In DNA, the CDR3 is TGTGCCAGCAGTGACGCGAGGCCCCTCCACTTT.

The V and J genes are TRBV7-8 and TRBJ1-1; D not certain. Germline CDR1 SGHVS, CDR2 FQNEAQ. Trimming cost V 5 bases and J 4 bases, with 11 bases left between them. This CDR3 has 13 amino acids. Here the CDR3 reads CASSPSVATEAFF. The CDR3 DNA reads TGTGCCAGCAGCCCCTCTGTGGCCACTGAAGCTTTCTTT. The variable domain in full, completed from reference TRBV7-8 and TRBJ1-1, reads GAGVSQSPRYKVAKRGQDVALRCDPISGHVSLFWYQQALGQGPEFLTYFQNEAQLDKSGLPSDRFFAERPEGSVSTLKIQRTQQEDSAVYLCASSPSVATEAFFGQGTRLTVV.

V gene TRBV7-9 combines with J gene TRBJ1-1; D not resolved. Germline CDR1 SEHNR, CDR2 FQNEAQ (reference sequence). The CDR3 is made up of 14 amino acids. Trimming removed 2 bases at V and 1 base at J, with 8 bases between. CDR3 in DNA: TGTGCCAGCAGCTTATATACGGGGAACACTGAAGCTTTCTTT. This codes for CASSLYTGNTEAFF.

J is TRBJ2-7 and V is TRBV6-5, with D perhaps TRBD2 (5 bases). Between the trimmed V and J ends, which lost 0 bases and 6 bases, there was a span of 9 bases. The CDR3 has 13 amino acids. The V gene's germline CDR1 is MNHEY and CDR2 SVGAGI. This CDR3 is CASSYSRGLEQYF. For the CDR3, the DNA is TGTGCCAGCAGTTACTCGAGAGGGCTCGAGCAGTACTTC.

The V gene is TRBV30, the J gene TRBJ1-5; perhaps TRBD1 as D (6 bases). Trimming stripped 1 base from V and 7 bases from J, with 14 bases between. Germline CDR1 reads GTSNPN; CDR2 reads SVGIG (reference sequence). This CDR3 has 14 amino acids. The CDR3 DNA sequence: TGTGCCTGGAGTGGGGGGGGCGCGGGGCAGCCCCAGCATTTT. Translation gives CAWSGGGAGQPQHF.

The chain uses TRBV20-1 and TRBJ1-2; possible D gene TRBD1, 5 bases. The germline V gene encodes CDR1 DFQATT and CDR2 SNEGSKA (reference sequence). V shed 4 bases and J shed 5 bases, with 17 bases lying between them. This CDR3 is 14 amino acids long. DNA for the CDR3: TGCAGTGCTACGTATACGGGACGGGGGTATGGCTACACCTTC. Its protein is CSATYTGRGYGYTF.

Concerning this clonotype: At one of its ends the junction is not consistent with the germline gene, which may arise from a read error. The chain couples TRBV9 to TRBJ1-5, with D maybe TRBD1 (5 bases). Germline assignment: CDR1 SGDLS and CDR2 YYNGEE. This CDR3 has 15 amino acids. The CDR3 protein is CASSVDGGSNQHQHF. CDR3 nucleotides: TGTGCCAGCAGCGTAGATGGGGGATCAAATCAGCACCAGCATTTT.

This clonotype has ten or more counts. The chain employs TRBV20-1 and TRBJ1-2; TRBD1 might be the D (5 bases). The CDR3 covers 15 residues. Germline V gives CDR1 DFQATT, CDR2 SNEGSKA (reference sequence). V was cut by 3 bases and J by 5 bases, with 19 bases left in between. The CDR3 loop reads CSARAMEGFWYGYTF. CDR3 bases: TGCAGTGCTAGGGCAATGGAGGGGTTTTGGTATGGCTACACCTTC.

This clonotype was seen ten or more times. This rearrangement joins TRBV14 to TRBJ2-2; D unclear. The germline gives CDR1 SGHDN, CDR2 FVKESK. V gave up 6 bases and J gave up 3 bases, with 8 bases separating them. The CDR3 is made up of 13 amino acids. The CDR3 reads CASSRLYTGELFF. The CDR3 DNA is TGTGCCAGCAGTCGCTTATACACCGGGGAGCTGTTTTTT.

The V and J genes are TRBV7-3 and TRBJ2-6, with 9 bases fitting TRBD1. The CDR3 extends over 17 amino acids. Germline V lookup: CDR1 SGHTA, CDR2 FQGTGA. V lost 6 bases to trimming and J lost 1 base; unmatched junction nucleotides: 7. Here the CDR3 reads CASRENRGRSGANVLTF. The CDR3 DNA follows: TGTGCCAGCAGGGAGAACAGGGGGCGGTCTGGGGCCAACGTCCTGACTTTC.

The chain is built from TRBV10-3 and TRBJ1-2; possibly TRBD1 for D (5 bases). From germline, CDR1 is ENHRY and CDR2 SYGVKD. V gave up 3 bases and J gave up 5 bases, with 16 bases separating them. The length of the CDR3 is 15 residues. CDR3 region: CAISEHQTERYGYTF. The CDR3 DNA is TGTGCCATCAGTGAACATCAGACAGAACGATATGGCTACACCTTC.

As regards this clonotype: Relative to the germline gene, one junction end is altered; a read error may explain this. CDR3 region: CASKTEVATNEAFF. CDR3 DNA sequence: TGCGCCAGCAAAACCGAAGTCGCAACTAATGAAGCTTTCTTT. The chain employs TRBV7-9 and TRBJ1-1; D gene unclear. The CDR3 is made up of 14 amino acids. Germline assignment: CDR1 SEHNR and CDR2 FQNEAQ (reference sequence).

This clonotype was counted many times. The CDR3 sequence is CASSLVPGPQHF. Written as DNA, the CDR3 is TGTGCCAGCAGCTTAGTCCCGGGGCCCCAGCATTTT. The chain carries TRBV7-2 and TRBJ1-5; no clear D gene. Germline CDR1 is SGHTA and CDR2 is FQGNSA. The V end lost 1 base, the J end lost 9 bases, and 7 bases lay between the germline ends. The CDR3 totals 12 residues.

This clonotype was picked up a small number of times. J is TRBJ1-2 and V is TRBV12-3 or TRBV12-4, with 8 bases matching TRBD1. CDR3 length: 14 residues. J lost 4 bases, V lost 4 bases, and 5 bases had no gene match. This CDR3 reads CASSWTGPTYGYTF. DNA of the CDR3: TGTGCCAGCAGTTGGACAGGGCCGACCTATGGCTACACCTTC.

A remark on this clonotype: A much bigger clone sits one base away, suggesting this may be a read error. The genes are TRBV19 and TRBJ2-7; 9 bases match TRBD1. From germline, CDR1 is LNHDA and CDR2 SQIVND (reference sequence). The CDR3 covers 15 residues. Trimming at V came to 6 bases and at J to 5 bases, leaving 11 bases not matched to a gene. The CDR3 reads CASRRRKGQGDEQYF. The CDR3 coding sequence is TGTGCCAGTAGACGAAGAAAGGGACAGGGTGACGAGCAGTACTTC.

In its sample, this clonotype was seen many times. This chain uses TRBV10-1 with TRBJ2-7; weak D call: TRBD2 (5 bases). CDR1 and CDR2 from the germline V gene are WNHNN and SYGVQD (reference sequence). The CDR3 is 12 residues long. The V end lost 6 bases, the J end lost 2 bases, and 8 bases lay between the germline ends. The CDR3 bases are TGCGCCAGCAGCCGGGATCCCTACGAGCAGTACTTC. This translates into CASSRDPYEQYF.

Concerning this clonotype: Being one base from a much bigger clone, this may be a read error. The V and J genes are TRBV7-9 and TRBJ2-7, with TRBD2 matching over 9 bases. The CDR3 is 18 residues long. Germline values: CDR1 SEHNR, CDR2 FQNEAQ (reference sequence). V lost 3 bases to trimming and J lost 2 bases; unmatched junction nucleotides: 14. In nucleotides, the CDR3 is TGTGCCAGCAGCTTTGGAAGTCCGGGACTAGCTGTCACCTACGAGCAGTACTTC. Encoded protein: CASSFGSPGLAVTYEQYF.

This clonotype was detected many times. The chain carries TRBV6-5 and TRBJ1-2; D is possibly TRBD1 (6 bases). This CDR3 region has 12 residues. V lost 7 bases, J lost 8 bases, and 14 bases lay in between. Germline V lookup: CDR1 MNHEY, CDR2 SVGAGI. The CDR3 loop reads CASTTGYSGYTF. The CDR3, as DNA: TGTGCCAGCACCACAGGGTATTCGGGCTACACCTTC.

The chain's CDR3 is CSARDSGNTF. CDR3 in DNA: TGCAGTGCTAGGGACTCTGGAAACACCTTC. The V call is TRBV20-1, the J call TRBJ1-2; unclear D gene. The CDR3 is made up of 10 amino acids. The germline CDR1 and CDR2 sequences are DFQATT and SNEGSKA (reference sequence). V shed 3 bases and J shed 12 bases, with 11 bases lying between them.

CDR3 in amino acids: CASSPDGATNEKLFF. The CDR3 DNA sequence: TGTGCCAGCTCACCAGACGGCGCAACTAATGAAAAACTGTTTTTT. The chain couples TRBV2 to TRBJ1-4, with D unclear. CDR1 SNHLY and CDR2 FYNNEI come from the germline V gene. This CDR3 has 15 amino acids. The V end was cut by 8 bases, the J end by 0 bases, with 13 bases between.

The table lists this clonotype with many counts. Its ends do not fully match the called genes, so a read error is possible. This chain connects TRBV5-1 to TRBJ2-7; the D gene is possibly TRBD1 (6 bases). The length of the CDR3 is 13 residues. Germline V gene data show CDR1 as SGHRS and CDR2 as YFSETQ. The CDR3 spells CASSRDTQYEQYF. CDR3 coding DNA: TGTGCCAGCAGCCGGGACACCCAATACGAGCAGTACTTC.

The gene calls are TRBV6-2 or TRBV6-3 and TRBJ1-5; tentative D call: TRBD1 (6 bases). This CDR3 has 15 amino acids. The germline V gene has CDR1 MNHEY and CDR2 SVGEGT. Between the trimmed V and J ends, which lost 1 base and 5 bases, there was a span of 12 bases. CDR3 amino acids: CASSYFGGADQPQHF. Here the CDR3 DNA reads TGTGCCAGCAGTTACTTCGGGGGCGCGGATCAGCCCCAGCATTTT.

This clonotype was counted once. The V and J genes are TRBV15 and TRBJ2-7, with D tentatively TRBD2 (6 bases). The CDR3 has 16 amino acids. V lost 7 bases to trimming and J lost 5 bases, with 24 bases between them. The germline gives CDR1 LNHNV, CDR2 YYDKDF (reference sequence). The chain's CDR3 is CATTKGGGSNSHEQYF. The CDR3 DNA follows: TGTGCCACCACGAAGGGAGGAGGATCGAACAGCCACGAGCAGTACTTC. The full variable domain, with the rest looked up from reference TRBV15 and TRBJ2-7, is DAMVIQNPRYQVTQFGKPVTLSCSQTLNHNVMYWYQQKSSQAPKLLFHYYDKDFNNEADTPDNFQSRRPNTSFCFLDIRSPGLGDTAMYLCATTKGGGSNSHEQYFGPGTRLTVT.

Comments on this clonotype: A much bigger clone sits one base away, suggesting this may be a read error. The CDR3 DNA follows: TGCAGTGCTCCCATAGTTGGAAAACCGTTTTTT. It is translated as CSAPIVGKPFF. The V gene is TRBV20-1, the J gene TRBJ1-4; D is unresolved. Per germline, CDR1 DFQATT and CDR2 SNEGSKA (reference sequence). The CDR3 spans 11 residues.

The chain combines TRBV7-9 with TRBJ1-2, with 10 bases lining up with TRBD1. With 8 bases clipped from V and 4 bases from J, the junction kept 16 bases outside the gene matches. Germline V gene sequence: CDR1 SEHNR, CDR2 FQNEAQ (reference sequence). This CDR3 region has 17 residues. The CDR3 spells CASSPFPRDRGIYGYTF. The CDR3 DNA reads as TGTGCCAGCTCACCATTCCCCCGGGACAGGGGAATCTATGGCTACACCTTC.

This clonotype was seen ten or more times. As DNA, the CDR3 is TGTGCCAGCAGCCAAGGGGACACATGGAATTCACCCCTCCACTTT. Its protein product is CASSQGDTWNSPLHF. The chain carries TRBV14 and TRBJ1-6, with a possible D match to TRBD1 (6 bases). V lost 1 base and J lost 7, with 11 bases in between. The CDR3 length is 15 residues. Germline V gene lookup returns CDR1 SGHDN and CDR2 FVKESK.

This clonotype was observed a few times. The chain employs TRBV12-3 or TRBV12-4 and TRBJ2-7; D ambiguous. The CDR3 totals 13 residues. Deletions cut 7 bases from V and 1 base from J, with 11 bases between. This CDR3 reads CASTSQASYEQYF. The CDR3 DNA follows: TGTGCCAGCACCTCTCAGGCTTCCTACGAGCAGTACTTC.

This clonotype was seen only a few times. CDR3 DNA sequence: TGTGCCAGCAGGGAAGACTTGGCTCGGGACGAGCAGTACTTC. Amino acids: CASREDLARDEQYF. The chain uses TRBV5-5 and TRBJ2-7, with unresolved D. Between the trimmed V and J ends, which lost 5 bases and 5 bases, there was a span of 17 bases. The CDR3 loop spans 14 amino acids. Germline assignment: CDR1 SGHKS and CDR2 YYEKEE (reference sequence).

In its sample, this clonotype was seen many times. The V and J genes are TRBV29-1 and TRBJ1-1; no firm D call. Germline CDR1 SQVTM, CDR2 ANQGSEA. This CDR3 contains 13 residues. V was pared by 4 bases and J by 1 base, with 10 bases between. CDR3 in DNA: TGCAGCGTTGCCGGGCAGGAGAACACTGAAGCTTTCTTT. It translates to CSVAGQENTEAFF.

The chain uses TRBV7-2 and TRBJ1-2; D is ambiguous. The CDR3 has 14 amino acids. The V gene's germline CDR1 is SGHTA and CDR2 FQGNSA. V was trimmed by 1 base and J by 4 bases, leaving 10 bases between them. CDR3 sequence: CASSLEREGYGYTF. For the CDR3, the DNA is TGTGCCAGCAGCTTAGAACGGGAAGGCTATGGCTACACCTTC. The whole variable domain, filled in from reference TRBV7-2 and TRBJ1-2, reads GAGVSQSPSNKVTEKGKDVELRCDPISGHTALYWYRQSLGQGLEFLIYFQGNSAPDKSGLPSDRFSAERTGGSVSTLTIQRTQQEDSAVYLCASSLEREGYGYTFGSGTRLTVV.